These 13 T cell receptor beta chains were all obtained from the same sample, sequenced in a study of cytomegalovirus exposure and HLA in healthy donors. TCRdb's copy holds only in-frame clones and misses some; the assay was immunoSEQ multiplex PCR. The sample contains more than 140,000 clones, roughly 89% of which appear only once. The sample consisted of PBMCs. The receptors stem from a woman aged 18-35 years in good health and CMV-seropositive.

This clone was observed a few times. The V call is TRBV25-1, the J call TRBJ1-2, with a weak D call TRBD1 (6 bases). Germline V gene data show CDR1 as MGHDK and CDR2 as SYGVNS. V lost 4 bases to trimming and J lost 5 bases, with 11 bases between them. This CDR3 is built from 13 residues. CDR3 DNA sequence: TGTGCCAGCAGTGGGATGACAGGTTATGGCTACACCTTC. It is translated as CASSGMTGYGYTF.

The chain uses TRBV7-9 and TRBJ2-1, with 8 bases identical to TRBD1. This CDR3 spans 14 amino acids. V lost 1 base, J lost 5 bases, and 1 base stayed unmatched. CDR1 and CDR2 (germline): SEHNR, FQNEAQ (reference sequence). CDR3 bases: TGTGCCAGCAGCTTAGGGACAGGGAACAATGAGCAGTTCTTC. The encoded protein is CASSLGTGNNEQFF.

The chain joins TRBV11-3 to TRBJ2-7, with TRBD1 as a possible D gene (6 bases). Germline values: CDR1 SGHNT, CDR2 YENEEA. The CDR3 is 16 amino acids. V dropped 0 bases and J dropped 5 bases, with 17 bases sitting between them. The CDR3 protein is CASSLDSRQGTHEQYF. The CDR3 bases are TGTGCCAGCAGCTTAGATAGTCGCCAGGGGACCCACGAGCAGTACTTC.

This clone was observed a single time. This sequence joins TRBV9 and TRBJ2-1; D perhaps matches TRBD1 (6 bases). This CDR3 region has 16 residues. Trimming removed 0 bases from V and 0 bases from J, with 10 bases in between. Germline values: CDR1 SGDLS, CDR2 YYNGEE. The CDR3 region is CASSVGGLISYNEQFF. The DNA of the CDR3 is TGTGCCAGCAGCGTAGGGGGGCTCATCTCCTACAATGAGCAGTTCTTC.

The chain couples TRBV21-1 to TRBJ2-1; TRBD1 is the table's D call, not checked against the DNA. TRBV21-1 is recorded as a pseudogene. The CDR3 has 14 residues. CDR3 residues: CASSKTQGANEQFF. The CDR3 bases are TGTGCCAGCAGCAAAACACAGGGGGCCAATGAGCAGTTCTTC.

V gene TRBV7-9 combines with J gene TRBJ1-5, with 11 nucleotides matching TRBD1. Germline assignment: CDR1 SEHNR and CDR2 FQNEAQ (reference sequence). This CDR3 region has 15 residues. V gave up 3 bases and J gave up 6 bases; unmatched junction bases: 4. CDR3 protein: CASSLAGQGGQPQHF. CDR3 sequence (DNA): TGTGCCAGCAGCTTGGCGGGACAGGGGGGTCAGCCCCAGCATTTT.

The rearrangement joins TRBV23-1 to TRBJ2-3, with D possibly matching TRBD1 (6 bases). Being an ORF, TRBV23-1 has a function that is uncertain. V was pared by 5 bases and J by 0 bases, with 15 bases between. The length of the CDR3 is 16 residues. Written as DNA, the CDR3 is TGCGCCAGCAGTATAATCGGGGACATTAGCACAGATACGCAGTATTTT. Its protein is CASSIIGDISTDTQYF.

Only one count was recorded for this clone. The rearrangement links TRBV29-1 to TRBJ2-4, with a weak D call TRBD1 (6 bases). This CDR3 has 14 residues. The V gene lost 4 bases and the J gene lost 1 base, with 11 bases spanning the gap. Germline values: CDR1 SQVTM, CDR2 ANQGSEA. The DNA for the CDR3 is TGCAGCGTTGGAGGGGGTCTGGCCAAAAACATTCAGTACTTC. This gives the protein CSVGGGLAKNIQYF.

The rearrangement joins TRBV6-5 to TRBJ1-2; 9 bases fit TRBD1. Germline trimming cut 0 bases from V and 8 bases from J; bases unmatched to any gene: 7. The CDR3 totals 15 residues. Germline CDR1 reads MNHEY; CDR2 reads SVGAGI. CDR3 nucleotide sequence: TGTGCCAGCAGTTACTCAGGGACAGGGTTAAAAGGCTACACCTTC. Translation gives CASSYSGTGLKGYTF.

The rearrangement links TRBV28 to TRBJ2-5, with 8 bases lining up with TRBD1. Germline V gives CDR1 MDHEN, CDR2 SYDVKM. V was clipped by 4 bases and J by 3 bases; unmatched bases: 1. This CDR3 has 13 amino acids. The CDR3 region is CASSSGQEETQYF. CDR3 sequence (DNA): TGTGCCAGCAGTTCGGGACAGGAAGAGACCCAGTACTTC.

The chain has TRBV23-1 and TRBJ1-5; possible D gene TRBD1, 6 bases. TRBV23-1 qualifies as an ORF whose function is uncertain. V was pared by 9 bases and J by 7 bases, with 13 bases between. The CDR3 has 12 residues. This chain's CDR3 is CARIQGPQPQHF. CDR3 bases: TGCGCCAGGATACAGGGACCCCAGCCCCAGCATTTT.

The DNA of the CDR3 is TGCAGCGTTACCGGGACAGGGAGGAACGAGCAGTACTTC. Its translation: CSVTGTGRNEQYF. The chain couples TRBV29-1 to TRBJ2-7; 9 nucleotides line up with TRBD1. CDR1 is SQVTM, CDR2 ANQGSEA, per germline. This CDR3 has 13 residues. The trim removed 5 bases at V and 5 bases at J, leaving 7 bases unmatched.

This clone was observed once. The chain recombines TRBV19 with TRBJ2-7; TRBD2 matches 11 bases. The germline V gene has CDR1 LNHDA and CDR2 SQIVND (reference sequence). This CDR3 is 15 amino acids long. J was trimmed by 3 bases and V by 1 base; bases with no gene match: 2. The CDR3 DNA reads TGTGCCAGTAGTATAGTAACTAGCGGGAGCTACGAGCAGTACTTC. Translating gives CASSIVTSGSYEQYF.